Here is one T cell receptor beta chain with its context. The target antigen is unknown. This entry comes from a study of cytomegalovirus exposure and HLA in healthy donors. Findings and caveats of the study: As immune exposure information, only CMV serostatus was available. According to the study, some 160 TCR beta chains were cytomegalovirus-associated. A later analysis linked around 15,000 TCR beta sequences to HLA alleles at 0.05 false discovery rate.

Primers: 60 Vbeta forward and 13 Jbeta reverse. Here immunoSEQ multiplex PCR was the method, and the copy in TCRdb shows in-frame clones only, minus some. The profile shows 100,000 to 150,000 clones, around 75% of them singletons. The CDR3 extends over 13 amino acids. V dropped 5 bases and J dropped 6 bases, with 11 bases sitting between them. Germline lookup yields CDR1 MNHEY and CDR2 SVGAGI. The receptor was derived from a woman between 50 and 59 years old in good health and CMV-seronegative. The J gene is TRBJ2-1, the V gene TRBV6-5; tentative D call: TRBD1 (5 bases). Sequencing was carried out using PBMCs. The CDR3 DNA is TGTGCCAGCAGTATAGGGGATGGCAATGAGCAGTTCTTC. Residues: CASSIGDGNEQFF.